The sequence of this T cell receptor beta chain was determined in a study of shared clonotypes between healthy human individuals. Trimming took 6 bases from V and 4 from J, leaving 16 bases between them. From germline, CDR1 is SEHNR and CDR2 FQNEAQ (reference sequence). CDR3 size: 14 residues. For this clone: The antigen remains unidentified.

Naive-designated CD8 cells lacked CD45RO, were positively enriched for CCR7, and omitted terminally differentiated effector memory CD45RA+ cells. Overall study findings and caveats: Naive CD4 clonotypes were shared across a few donors at about 5.2%. Generation probabilities were higher for clonotypes shared across all four sorted-subset donors than for unshared ones. Sampling included only blood; tissue repertoires likely differ.

Some clones are missing from TCRdb's copy, which holds only in-frame ones; the method was immunoSEQ multiplex PCR. The sample comprises about 2.2 million clones, over 85% of which are singletons, and more than 1.5% rests with the top ten. This clonotype was obtained from a man between 18 and 29 years old in good health. Some clones in this sample may be carry-over from other donors' samples. The genes are TRBV7-9 and TRBJ2-7; D gene ambiguous. Sequencing used naive CD8+ T cells from PBMCs. Here the CDR3 DNA reads TGTGCCAGCAGTGGAGAGCCGGCATCTTACGAGCAGTACTTC. It yields the protein CASSGEPASYEQYF.